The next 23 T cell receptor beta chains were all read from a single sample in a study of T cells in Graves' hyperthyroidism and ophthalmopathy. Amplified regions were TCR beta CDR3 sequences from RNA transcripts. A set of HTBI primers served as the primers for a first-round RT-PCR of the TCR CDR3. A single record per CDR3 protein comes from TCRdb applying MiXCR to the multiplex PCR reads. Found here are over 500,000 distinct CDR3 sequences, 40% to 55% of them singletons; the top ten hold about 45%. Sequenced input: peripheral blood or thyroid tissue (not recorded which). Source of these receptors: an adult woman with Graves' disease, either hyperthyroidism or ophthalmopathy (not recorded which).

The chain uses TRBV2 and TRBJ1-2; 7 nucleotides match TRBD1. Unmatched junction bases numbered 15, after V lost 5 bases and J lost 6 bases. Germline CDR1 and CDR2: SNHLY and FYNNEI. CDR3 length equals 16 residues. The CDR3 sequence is CASSSLPDRTPNGYTF. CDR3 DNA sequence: TGTGCCAGCAGTTCGTTACCGGACAGGACCCCAAATGGCTACACCTTC.

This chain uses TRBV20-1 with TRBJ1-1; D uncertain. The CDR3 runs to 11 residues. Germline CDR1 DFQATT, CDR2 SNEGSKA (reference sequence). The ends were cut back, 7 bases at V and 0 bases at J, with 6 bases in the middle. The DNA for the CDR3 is TGCAGTGACAGCTTGAACACTGAAGCTTTCTTT. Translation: CSDSLNTEAFF.

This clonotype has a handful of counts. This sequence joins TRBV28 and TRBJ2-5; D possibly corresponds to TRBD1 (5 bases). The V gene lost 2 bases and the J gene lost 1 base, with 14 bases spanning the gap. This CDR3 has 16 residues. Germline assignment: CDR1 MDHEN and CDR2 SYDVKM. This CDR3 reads CASSLPRSGPQETQYF. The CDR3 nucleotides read TGTGCCAGCAGTTTACCTCGGTCAGGGCCCCAAGAGACCCAGTACTTC. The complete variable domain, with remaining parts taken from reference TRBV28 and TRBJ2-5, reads DVKVTQSSRYLVKRTGEKVFLECVQDMDHENMFWYRQDPGLGLRLIYFSYDVKMKEKGDIPEGYSVSREKKERFSLILESASTNQTSMYLCASSLPRSGPQETQYFGPGTRLLVL.

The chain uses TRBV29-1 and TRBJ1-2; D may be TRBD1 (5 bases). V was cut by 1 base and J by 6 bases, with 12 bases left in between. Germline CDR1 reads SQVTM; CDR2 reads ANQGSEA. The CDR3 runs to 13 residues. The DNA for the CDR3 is TGCAGCGTTGAAGGGCTAATGGGGGATGGCTACACCTTC. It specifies CSVEGLMGDGYTF.

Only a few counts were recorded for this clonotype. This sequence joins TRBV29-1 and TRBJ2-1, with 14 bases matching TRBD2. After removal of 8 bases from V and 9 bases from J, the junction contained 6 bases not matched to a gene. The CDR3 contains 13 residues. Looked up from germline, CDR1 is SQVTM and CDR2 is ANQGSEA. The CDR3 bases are TGCAGCCTGGGACTAGCGGGAGTTGGTGAGCAGTTCTTC. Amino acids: CSLGLAGVGEQFF.

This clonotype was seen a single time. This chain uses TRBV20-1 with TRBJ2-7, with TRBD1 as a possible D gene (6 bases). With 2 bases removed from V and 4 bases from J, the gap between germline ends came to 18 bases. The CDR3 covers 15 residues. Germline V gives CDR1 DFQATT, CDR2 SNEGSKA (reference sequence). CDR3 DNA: TGCAGTGCTAGAACGGAAGGGGGAACAGTGTACGAGCAGTACTTC. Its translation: CSARTEGGTVYEQYF.

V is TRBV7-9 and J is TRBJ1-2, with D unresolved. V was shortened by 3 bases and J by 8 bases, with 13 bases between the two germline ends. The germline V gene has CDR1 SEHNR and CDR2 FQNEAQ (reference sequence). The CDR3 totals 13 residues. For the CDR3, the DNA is TGTGCCAGCAGCTTGGAATTCCCCTACGGCTACACCTTC. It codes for CASSLEFPYGYTF. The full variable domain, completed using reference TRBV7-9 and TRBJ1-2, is DTGVSQNPRHKITKRGQNVTFRCDPISEHNRLYWYRQTLGQGPEFLTYFQNEAQLEKSRLLSDRFSAERPKGSFSTLEIQRTEQGDSAMYLCASSLEFPYGYTFGSGTRLTVV.

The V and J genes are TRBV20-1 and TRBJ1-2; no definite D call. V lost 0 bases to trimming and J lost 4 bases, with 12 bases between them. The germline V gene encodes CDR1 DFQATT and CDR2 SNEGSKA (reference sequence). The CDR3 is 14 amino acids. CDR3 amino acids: CSAREPYSPYGYTF. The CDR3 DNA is TGCAGTGCTAGAGAACCTTACAGCCCCTATGGCTACACCTTC.

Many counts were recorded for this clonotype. CDR3 bases: TGTGCCAGCAGCCGAGGGACAGGGGGCACCTACGAGCAGTACTTC. This encodes CASSRGTGGTYEQYF. The rearrangement uses TRBV14 and TRBJ2-7, with 12 bases lining up with TRBD1. The CDR3 sequence is 15 residues long. The ends lost 4 bases at V and 2 bases at J; junction bases unmatched: 3. Germline CDR1 is SGHDN and CDR2 is FVKESK. Filled out from reference TRBV14 and TRBJ2-7, the complete variable domain reads EAGVTQFPSHSVIEKGQTVTLRCDPISGHDNLYWYRRVMGKEIKFLLHFVKESKQDESGMPNNRFLAERTGGTYSTLKVQPAELEDSGVYFCASSRGTGGTYEQYFGPGTRLTVT.

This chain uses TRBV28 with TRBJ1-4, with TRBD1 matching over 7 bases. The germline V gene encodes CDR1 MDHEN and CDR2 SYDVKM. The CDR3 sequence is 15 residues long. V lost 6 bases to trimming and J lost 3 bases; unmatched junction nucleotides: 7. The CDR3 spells CASSAPTGPNEKLFF. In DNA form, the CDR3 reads TGTGCCAGCAGCGCCCCGACAGGGCCTAATGAAAAACTGTTTTTT.

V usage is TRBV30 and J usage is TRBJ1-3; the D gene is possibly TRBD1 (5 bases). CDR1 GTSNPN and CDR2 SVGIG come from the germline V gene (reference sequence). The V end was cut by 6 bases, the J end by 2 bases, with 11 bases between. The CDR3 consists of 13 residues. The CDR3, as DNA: TGTGCCTGTCCGCAGGGAACTGGAAACACCATATATTTT. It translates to CACPQGTGNTIYF.

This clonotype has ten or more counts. The CDR3 sequence: CASSSGTRGYTF. The CDR3 DNA sequence: TGTGCCAGCAGCTCCGGGACAAGAGGCTACACCTTC. The chain links TRBV7-9 to TRBJ1-2; D is possibly TRBD1 (6 bases). Germline V lookup: CDR1 SEHNR, CDR2 FQNEAQ (reference sequence). The CDR3 has 12 amino acids. V was clipped by 4 bases and J by 8 bases, with 11 bases between them. Full variable domain (outside the CDR3, taken from reference TRBV7-9 and TRBJ1-2): DTGVSQNPRHKITKRGQNVTFRCDPISEHNRLYWYRQTLGQGPEFLTYFQNEAQLEKSRLLSDRFSAERPKGSFSTLEIQRTEQGDSAMYLCASSSGTRGYTFGSGTRLTVV.

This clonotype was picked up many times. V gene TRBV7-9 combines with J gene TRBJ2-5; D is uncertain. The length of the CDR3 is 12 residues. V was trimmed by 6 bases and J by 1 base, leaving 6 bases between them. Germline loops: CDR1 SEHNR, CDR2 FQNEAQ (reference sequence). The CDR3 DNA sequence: TGTGCCAGCAGTTCGGGCCAAGAGACCCAGTACTTC. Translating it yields CASSSGQETQYF.

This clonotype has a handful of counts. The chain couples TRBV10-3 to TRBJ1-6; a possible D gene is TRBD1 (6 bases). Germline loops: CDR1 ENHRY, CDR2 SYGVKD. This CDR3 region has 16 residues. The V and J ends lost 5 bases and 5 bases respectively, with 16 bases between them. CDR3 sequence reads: CAISSSGDRDNSPLHF. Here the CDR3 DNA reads TGTGCCATCAGTTCTTCAGGGGACCGGGATAATTCACCCCTCCACTTT.

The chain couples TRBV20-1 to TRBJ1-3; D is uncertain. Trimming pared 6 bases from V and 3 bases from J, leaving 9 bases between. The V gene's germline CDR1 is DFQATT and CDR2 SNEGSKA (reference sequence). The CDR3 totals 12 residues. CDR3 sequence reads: CSASVGGNTIYF. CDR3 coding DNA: TGCAGTGCCAGCGTGGGTGGAAACACCATATATTTT.

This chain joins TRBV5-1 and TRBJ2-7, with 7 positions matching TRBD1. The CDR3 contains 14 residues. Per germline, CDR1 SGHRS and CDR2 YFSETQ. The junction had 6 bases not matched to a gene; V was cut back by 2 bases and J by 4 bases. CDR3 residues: CASSFTGAAYEQYF. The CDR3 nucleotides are TGCGCCAGCAGCTTCACAGGGGCAGCGTACGAGCAGTACTTC.

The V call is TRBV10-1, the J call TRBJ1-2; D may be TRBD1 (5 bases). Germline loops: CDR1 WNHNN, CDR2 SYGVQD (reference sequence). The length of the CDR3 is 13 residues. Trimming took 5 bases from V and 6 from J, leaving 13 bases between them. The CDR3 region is CASSPGQRDGYTF. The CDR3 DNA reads TGCGCCAGCAGTCCGGGGCAGCGAGATGGCTACACCTTC.

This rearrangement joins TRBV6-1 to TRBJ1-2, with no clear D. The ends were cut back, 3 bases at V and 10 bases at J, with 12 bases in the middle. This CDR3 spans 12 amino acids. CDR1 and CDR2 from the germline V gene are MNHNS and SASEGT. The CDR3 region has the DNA TGTGCCAGCAGTGAGACGGGATTGGTCTACACCTTC. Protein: CASSETGLVYTF.

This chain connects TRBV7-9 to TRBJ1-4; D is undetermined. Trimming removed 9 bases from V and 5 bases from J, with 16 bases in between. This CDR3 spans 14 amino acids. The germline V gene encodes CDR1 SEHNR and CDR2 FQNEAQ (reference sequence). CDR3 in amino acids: CASSGETGNEKLFF. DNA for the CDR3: TGTGCCAGTAGCGGAGAGACTGGGAATGAAAAACTGTTTTTT.

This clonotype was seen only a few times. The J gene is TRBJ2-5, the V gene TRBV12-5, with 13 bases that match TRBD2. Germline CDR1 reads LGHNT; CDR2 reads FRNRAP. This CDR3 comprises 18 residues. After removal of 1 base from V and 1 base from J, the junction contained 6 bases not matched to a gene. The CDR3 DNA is TGTGCTAGTGGTTTGGCCGCACTAGCGGGAGGGCCCCAAGAGACCCAGTACTTC. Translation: CASGLAALAGGPQETQYF.

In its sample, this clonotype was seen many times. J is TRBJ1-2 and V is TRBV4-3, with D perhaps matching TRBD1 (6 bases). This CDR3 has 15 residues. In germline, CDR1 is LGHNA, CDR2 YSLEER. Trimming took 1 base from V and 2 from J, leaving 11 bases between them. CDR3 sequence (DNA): TGCGCCAGCAGCCAAGGGGGGCAGATCAACTATGGCTACACCTTC. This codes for CASSQGGQINYGYTF.

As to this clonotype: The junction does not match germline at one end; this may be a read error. CDR3 in amino acids: CASQRQGAVNF. The CDR3 nucleotides read TGTGCCAGCCAACGACAGGGGGCTGTCAATTTT. The chain joins TRBV19 to TRBJ1-5; TRBD1 aligns across 10 bases. Germline values: CDR1 LNHDA, CDR2 SQIVND (reference sequence). The CDR3 runs to 11 residues.

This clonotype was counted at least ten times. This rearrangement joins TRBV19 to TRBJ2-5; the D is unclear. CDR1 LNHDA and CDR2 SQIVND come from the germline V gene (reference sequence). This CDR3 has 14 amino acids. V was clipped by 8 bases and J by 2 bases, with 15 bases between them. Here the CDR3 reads CASSTQTLQETQYF. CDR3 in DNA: TGTGCCAGTTCGACGCAAACCTTACAAGAGACCCAGTACTTC.